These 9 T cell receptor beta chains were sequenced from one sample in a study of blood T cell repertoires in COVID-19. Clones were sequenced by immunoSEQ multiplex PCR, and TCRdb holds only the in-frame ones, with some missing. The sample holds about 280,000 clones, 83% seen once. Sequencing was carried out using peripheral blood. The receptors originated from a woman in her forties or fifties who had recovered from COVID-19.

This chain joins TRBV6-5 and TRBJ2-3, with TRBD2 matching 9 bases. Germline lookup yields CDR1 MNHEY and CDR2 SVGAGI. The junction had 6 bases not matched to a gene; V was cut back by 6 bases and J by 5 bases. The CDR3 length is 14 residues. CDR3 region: CASSDGLARDTQYF. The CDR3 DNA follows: TGTGCCAGCAGCGATGGACTAGCGCGAGATACGCAGTATTTT.

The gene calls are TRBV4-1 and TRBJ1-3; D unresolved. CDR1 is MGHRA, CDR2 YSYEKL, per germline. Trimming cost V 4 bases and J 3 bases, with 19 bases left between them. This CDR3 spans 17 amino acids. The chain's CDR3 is CASSPPAGRESGNTIYF. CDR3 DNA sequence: TGCGCCAGCAGCCCCCCCGCGGGGAGGGAGAGTGGAAACACCATATATTTT.

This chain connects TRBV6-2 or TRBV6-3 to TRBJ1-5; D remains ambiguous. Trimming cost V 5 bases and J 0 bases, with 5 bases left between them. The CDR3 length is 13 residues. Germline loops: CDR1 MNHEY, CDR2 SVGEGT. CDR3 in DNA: TGTGCCAGCAGTCCCTATAGCAATCAGCCCCAGCATTTT. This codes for CASSPYSNQPQHF.

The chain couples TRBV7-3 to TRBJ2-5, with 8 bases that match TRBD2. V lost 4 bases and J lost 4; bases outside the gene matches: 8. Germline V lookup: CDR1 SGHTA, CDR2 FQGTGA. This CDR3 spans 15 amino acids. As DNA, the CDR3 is TGTGCCAGCAGCTGGGTCGGGGGGGGCGGAGAGACCCAGTACTTC. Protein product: CASSWVGGGGETQYF.

The CDR3: CASSLTPTGPGQPQHF. The CDR3 DNA is TGCGCCAGCAGCTTGACCCCAACAGGGCCAGGTCAGCCCCAGCATTTT. This chain links TRBV5-1 with TRBJ1-5, with D tentatively TRBD1 (6 bases). The CDR3 consists of 16 residues. Germline CDR1 is SGHRS and CDR2 is YFSETQ. Deletions cut 1 base from V and 6 bases from J, with 17 bases between.

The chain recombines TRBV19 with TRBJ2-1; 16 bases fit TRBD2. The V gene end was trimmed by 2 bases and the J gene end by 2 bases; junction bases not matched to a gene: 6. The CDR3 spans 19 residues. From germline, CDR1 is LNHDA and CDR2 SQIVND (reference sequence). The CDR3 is CASSITGTSGGATYNEQFF. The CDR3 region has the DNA TGTGCCAGTAGTATAACGGGGACTAGCGGGGGGGCGACCTACAATGAGCAGTTCTTC.

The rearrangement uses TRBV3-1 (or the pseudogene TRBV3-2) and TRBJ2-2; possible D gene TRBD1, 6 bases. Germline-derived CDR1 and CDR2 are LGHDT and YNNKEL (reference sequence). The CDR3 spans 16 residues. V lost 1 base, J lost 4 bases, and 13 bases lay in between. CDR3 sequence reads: CASSQGSVGATGELFF. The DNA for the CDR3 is TGTGCCAGCAGCCAAGGTAGTGTGGGGGCCACCGGGGAGCTGTTTTTT.

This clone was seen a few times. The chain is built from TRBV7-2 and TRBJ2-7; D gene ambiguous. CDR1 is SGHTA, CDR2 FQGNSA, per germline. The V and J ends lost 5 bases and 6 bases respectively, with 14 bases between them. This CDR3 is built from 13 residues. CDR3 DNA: TGTGCCAGCAGCCCAACAAATCCCCCCGAGCAGTACTTC. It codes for CASSPTNPPEQYF.

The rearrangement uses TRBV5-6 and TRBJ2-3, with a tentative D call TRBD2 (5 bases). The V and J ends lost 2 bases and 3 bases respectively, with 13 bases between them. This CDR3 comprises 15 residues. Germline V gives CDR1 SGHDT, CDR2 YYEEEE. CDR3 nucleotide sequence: TGTGCCAGCAGCTTCGGTTGGGGAGTTACAGATACGCAGTATTTT. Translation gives CASSFGWGVTDTQYF.